The next 11 T cell receptor beta chains were all read from a single sample in a study of blood T cell repertoires in COVID-19 (dated by TCRdb to the early 2020s). Libraries were made using the immunoSEQ multiplex PCR assay. The immuneACCESS repertoire file appears here via TCRdb, limited to in-frame rearrangements. These files lack a portion of the clones; in checked studies, under half of the deficit traces to unresolved V genes, and the cause of the others is not known. Within this sample are some 87,000 clones, with around 86% of them counted one time only. Of the sample, roughly 3.5% falls within the top ten clones. The specimen was peripheral blood. These receptors came from a woman aged 70-85 years with acute or convalescent COVID-19.

V is TRBV27 and J is TRBJ1-1, with TRBD1 identical over 9 bases. Germline CDR1 and CDR2: MNHEY and SMNVEV (reference sequence). The J segment lost 1 base and the V segment lost 7 bases, leaving 13 bases of the junction unmatched. The CDR3 contains 17 residues. As DNA, the CDR3 is TGTGCCAGCAACAACTTGGGGGGACAGGGTCGGAACACTGAAGCTTTCTTT. Translating it yields CASNNLGGQGRNTEAFF.

The V call is TRBV19, the J call TRBJ1-2; 7 nucleotides match TRBD1. J lost 1 base, V lost 5 bases, and 7 bases had no gene match. Germline assignment: CDR1 LNHDA and CDR2 SQIVND (reference sequence). The length of the CDR3 is 15 residues. CDR3 sequence reads: CASSETGQLNYGYTF. The CDR3 DNA reads TGTGCCAGTAGTGAAACGGGACAGCTTAACTATGGCTACACCTTC.

This rearrangement joins TRBV15 to TRBJ2-7, with D maybe TRBD2 (5 bases). The V gene lost 0 bases and the J gene lost 2 bases, with 20 bases spanning the gap. This CDR3 has 18 amino acids. Germline CDR1 is LNHNV and CDR2 is YYDKDF (reference sequence). Here the CDR3 DNA reads TGTGCCACCAGCAGAGATCTTAGAGGAGGTGGCCCCCCCTACGAGCAGTACGTC. It translates to CATSRDLRGGGPPYEQYV.

The chain recombines TRBV28 with TRBJ1-1; no firm D call. Trimming took 2 bases from V and 11 from J, leaving 12 bases between them. Germline V gives CDR1 MDHEN, CDR2 SYDVKM. The CDR3 consists of 12 residues. DNA for the CDR3: TGTGCCAGCAGTTTAATCGGGTCCCAGGCTTTCTTT. As protein: CASSLIGSQAFF.

This clone was detected only once. The chain recombines TRBV6-5 with TRBJ1-2, with a tentative D call TRBD1 (6 bases). The CDR3 extends over 16 amino acids. Trimming took 2 bases from V and 6 from J, leaving 19 bases between them. Germline V CDR1 and CDR2: MNHEY, SVGAGI. In nucleotides, the CDR3 is TGTGCCAGCAGTTACACCCCGTCAGGGGCTGTGGATGGCTACACCTTC. Translating gives CASSYTPSGAVDGYTF.

This clone was detected only once. The V call is TRBV20-1, the J call TRBJ2-1; maybe TRBD2 (5 bases). Germline CDR1 and CDR2: DFQATT and SNEGSKA (reference sequence). V lost 3 bases to trimming and J lost 6 bases, with 21 bases between them. The CDR3 totals 16 residues. Here the CDR3 DNA reads TGCAGTGCTAGTCTCCCTAGCCGGGATTTCGGCAATGAGCAGTTCTTC. Residues: CSASLPSRDFGNEQFF.

The rearrangement joins TRBV18 to TRBJ2-7, with TRBD1 matching over 7 bases. Germline values: CDR1 KGHSH, CDR2 LQKENI. V shed 4 bases and J 6 bases; nucleotides not matched to a gene: 6. The CDR3 totals 13 residues. The chain's CDR3 is CASSLDRAGEQYF. CDR3 nucleotides: TGTGCCAGCTCACTCGACAGGGCTGGCGAGCAGTACTTC.

The chain couples TRBV28 to TRBJ1-1; D remains ambiguous. Germline V gives CDR1 MDHEN, CDR2 SYDVKM. The CDR3 is 11 residues long. Trimming removed 3 bases from V and 9 bases from J, with 8 bases in between. DNA for the CDR3: TGTGCCAGCAGTTTTGGTGAGCAAGCTTTCTTT. This codes for CASSFGEQAFF.

The rearrangement links TRBV28 to TRBJ2-5, with D maybe TRBD2 (6 bases). Germline CDR1 MDHEN, CDR2 SYDVKM. The CDR3 loop spans 16 amino acids. Deletions cut 2 bases from V and 1 base from J, with 14 bases between. The CDR3 sequence: CASSLLDWRGQETQYF. The CDR3 coding sequence is TGTGCCAGCAGTTTACTGGACTGGCGGGGCCAAGAGACCCAGTACTTC. The variable domain in full, completed from reference TRBV28 and TRBJ2-5, reads DVKVTQSSRYLVKRTGEKVFLECVQDMDHENMFWYRQDPGLGLRLIYFSYDVKMKEKGDIPEGYSVSREKKERFSLILESASTNQTSMYLCASSLLDWRGQETQYFGPGTRLLVL.

The chain couples TRBV30 to TRBJ2-7; 9 nucleotides agree with TRBD1. The CDR3 has 14 amino acids. Losses at the gene ends were 1 base for V and 5 bases for J; bases not matched to a gene: 6. The V gene's germline CDR1 is GTSNPN and CDR2 SVGIG (reference sequence). DNA of the CDR3: TGTGCCTGGAGTGCCTCGGGGACAGGGAACGAGCAGTACTTC. Protein: CAWSASGTGNEQYF.

The chain employs TRBV6-5 and TRBJ1-2; the D is unclear. The germline V gene has CDR1 MNHEY and CDR2 SVGAGI. The CDR3 consists of 13 residues. V lost 2 bases and J 0 bases, leaving 4 bases between the germline ends. The CDR3 DNA reads as TGTGCCAGCAGTTACAACTCTAACTATGGCTACACCTTC. It yields the protein CASSYNSNYGYTF.